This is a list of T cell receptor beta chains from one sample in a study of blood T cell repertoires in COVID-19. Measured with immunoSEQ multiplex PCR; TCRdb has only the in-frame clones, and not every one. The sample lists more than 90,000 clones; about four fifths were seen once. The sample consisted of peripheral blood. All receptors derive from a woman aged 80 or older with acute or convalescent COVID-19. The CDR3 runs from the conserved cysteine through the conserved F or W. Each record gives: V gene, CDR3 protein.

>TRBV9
CASSEQGNPLGYTF
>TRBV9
CASSVAGSTEAFF
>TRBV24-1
CATSDQMGLNNEQFF
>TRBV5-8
CASSLTFTGTGNSPLHF
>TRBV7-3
CASSLSLAGVDEQFF
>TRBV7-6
CASSINSGGQETQYF
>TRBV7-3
CASSLRLAGVDEQFF
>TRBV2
CASSEEQGRETQYF
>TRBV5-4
CASRYRGYADTGELFF
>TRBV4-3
CASSQHSPHGELFF
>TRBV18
CASSPQATENNEKLFF
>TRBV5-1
CASSLSGRAEDTQYF
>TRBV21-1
CASSPDRSPYTEAFF
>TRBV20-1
CSASQGFIQPQHF
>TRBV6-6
CASTGQHTGELFF
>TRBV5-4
CASSLGSGSYDEQYF
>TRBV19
CASSIQGGTDTQYF
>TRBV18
CASSRGGTGNTIYF
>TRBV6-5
CASSRGAPTTEAFF
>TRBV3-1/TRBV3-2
CASSPTTGMNTEAFF
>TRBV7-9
CASSPNKGVGGGYTF
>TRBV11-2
CASSPQGWRTGELFF
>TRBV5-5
CASSLRTGTSGMSSYEQYF
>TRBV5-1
CASSFVAGELFF
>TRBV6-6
CASLAGLGRNYGYTF
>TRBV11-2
CASRWAGQRVEQYF
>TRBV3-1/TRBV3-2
CASTLGRGISYEQYF
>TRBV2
CASMRDREETQYF
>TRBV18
CASSSTGQTEAFF
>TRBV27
CASSLSAAYTGELFF
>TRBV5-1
CASFGTINSNEQFF
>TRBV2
CASSADNNYGYTF
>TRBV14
CASSQNFGRTYEQYF
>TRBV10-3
CAISGPNGGTQETQYF
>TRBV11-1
CASSSRTSGAYEQYF
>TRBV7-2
CASTGTRSNEQFF
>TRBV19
CASSIGEGYNQPQHF
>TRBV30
CAWSLAGRLDTEAFF
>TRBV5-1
CASSRDREAFF
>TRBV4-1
CASSQDRYYTDTQYF
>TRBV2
CASTPGNRNQPQHF
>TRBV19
CASSTAGVGGNQPQHF
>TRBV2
CASSVLTGIDGYTF
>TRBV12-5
CASGLATGWGGAFF
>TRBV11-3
CASSQGMDTEAFF
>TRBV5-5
CASSRGTANTEAFF
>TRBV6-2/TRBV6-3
CASSSYSYNEQFF
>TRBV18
CASSPPGSQGTEAFF
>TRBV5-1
CASRSGLSTDTQYF
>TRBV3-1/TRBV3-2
CASSQASTDTQYF
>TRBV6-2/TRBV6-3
CASSYSLLAGHNEQFF
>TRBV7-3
CASSLNNIAGASGYTF
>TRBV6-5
CASSLTGGADTQYF
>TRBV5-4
CASSPAGESYNSPLHF
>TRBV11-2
CASSLDHRGVTDTQYF